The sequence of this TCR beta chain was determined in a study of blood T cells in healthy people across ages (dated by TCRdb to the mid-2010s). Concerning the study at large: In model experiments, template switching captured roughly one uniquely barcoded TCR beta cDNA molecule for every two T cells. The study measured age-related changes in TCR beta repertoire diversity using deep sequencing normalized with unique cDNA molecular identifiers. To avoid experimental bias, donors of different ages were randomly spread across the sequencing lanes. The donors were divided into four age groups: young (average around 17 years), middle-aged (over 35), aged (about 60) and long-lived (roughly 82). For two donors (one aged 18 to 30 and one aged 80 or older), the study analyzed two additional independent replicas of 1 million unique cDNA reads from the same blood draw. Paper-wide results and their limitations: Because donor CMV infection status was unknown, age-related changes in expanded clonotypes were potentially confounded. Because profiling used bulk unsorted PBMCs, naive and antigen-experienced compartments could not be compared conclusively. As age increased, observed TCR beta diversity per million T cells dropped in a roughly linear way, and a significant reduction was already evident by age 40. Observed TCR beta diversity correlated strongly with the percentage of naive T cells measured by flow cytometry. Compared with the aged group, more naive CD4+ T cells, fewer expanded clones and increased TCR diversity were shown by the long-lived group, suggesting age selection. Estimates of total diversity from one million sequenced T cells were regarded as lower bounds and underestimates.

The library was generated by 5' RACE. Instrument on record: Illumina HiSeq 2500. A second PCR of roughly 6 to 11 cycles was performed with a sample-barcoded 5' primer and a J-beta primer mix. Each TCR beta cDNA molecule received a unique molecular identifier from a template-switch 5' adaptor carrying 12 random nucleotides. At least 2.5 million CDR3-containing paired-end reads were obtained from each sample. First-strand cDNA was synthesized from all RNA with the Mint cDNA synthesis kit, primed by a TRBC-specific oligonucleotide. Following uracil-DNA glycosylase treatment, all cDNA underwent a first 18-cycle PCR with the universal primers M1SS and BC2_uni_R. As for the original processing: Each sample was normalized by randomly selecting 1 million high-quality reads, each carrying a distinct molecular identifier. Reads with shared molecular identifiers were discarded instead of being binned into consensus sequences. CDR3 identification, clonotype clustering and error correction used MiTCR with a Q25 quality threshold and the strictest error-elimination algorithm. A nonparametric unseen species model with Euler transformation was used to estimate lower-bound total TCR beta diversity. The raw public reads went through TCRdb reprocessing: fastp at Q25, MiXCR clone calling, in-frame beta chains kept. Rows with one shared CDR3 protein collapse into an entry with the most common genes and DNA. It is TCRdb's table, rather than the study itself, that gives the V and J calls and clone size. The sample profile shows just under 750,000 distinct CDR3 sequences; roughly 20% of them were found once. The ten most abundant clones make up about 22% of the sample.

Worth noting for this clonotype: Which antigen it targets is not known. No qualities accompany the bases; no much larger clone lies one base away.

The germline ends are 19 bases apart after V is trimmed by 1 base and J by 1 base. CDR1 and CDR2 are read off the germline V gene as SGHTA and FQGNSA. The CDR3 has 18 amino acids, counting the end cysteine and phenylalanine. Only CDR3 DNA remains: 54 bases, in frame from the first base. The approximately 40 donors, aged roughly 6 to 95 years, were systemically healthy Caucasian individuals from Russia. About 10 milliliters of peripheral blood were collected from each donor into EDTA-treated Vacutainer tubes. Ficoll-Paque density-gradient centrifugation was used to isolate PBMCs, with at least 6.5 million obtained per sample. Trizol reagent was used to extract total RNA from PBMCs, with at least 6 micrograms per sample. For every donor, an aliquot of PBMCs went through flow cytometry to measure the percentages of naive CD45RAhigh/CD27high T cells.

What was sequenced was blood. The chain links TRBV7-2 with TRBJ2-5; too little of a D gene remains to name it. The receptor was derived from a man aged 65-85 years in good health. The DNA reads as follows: TGTGCCAGCAGCTTAGGAGTGATCGATGGATTGGTCCAAGAGACCCAGTACTTC. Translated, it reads CASSLGVIDGLVQETQYF.